This T cell receptor (beta chain) was retrieved from a study of CD8 T cells in Susac syndrome. Study-wide findings and caveats: It was acknowledged in the study that the number of individuals who were included in its TCR sequencing and HLA analysis was relatively small.

This CDR3 contains 17 residues. Germline CDR1 and CDR2: LNHNV and YYDKDF (reference sequence). The V gene lost 6 bases and the J gene lost 0 bases, with 17 bases spanning the gap. Random-hexamer reverse transcription was applied to roughly 0.5 to 1 ug RNA. With immunoSEQ multiplex PCR, TCR beta CDR3 was amplified across 54 Vbeta and 13 Jbeta. One entry per CDR3 protein, called by TCRdb with MiXCR from the immunoSEQ multiplex PCR reads. Of 150,000 to 180,000 distinct CDR3 sequences listed, about 94% are singletons. As regards this clonotype: Its matching antigen is unknown.

Sequenced material: CD8+ T cells from PBMCs. The receptor was derived from a human donor with multiple sclerosis. This chain joins TRBV15 and TRBJ2-2, with D perhaps TRBD1 (5 bases). The CDR3 DNA reads as TGTGCCACCAGGCCTGGAATCAGGGTCACGAACACCGGGGAGCTGTTTTTT. Translation: CATRPGIRVTNTGELFF.